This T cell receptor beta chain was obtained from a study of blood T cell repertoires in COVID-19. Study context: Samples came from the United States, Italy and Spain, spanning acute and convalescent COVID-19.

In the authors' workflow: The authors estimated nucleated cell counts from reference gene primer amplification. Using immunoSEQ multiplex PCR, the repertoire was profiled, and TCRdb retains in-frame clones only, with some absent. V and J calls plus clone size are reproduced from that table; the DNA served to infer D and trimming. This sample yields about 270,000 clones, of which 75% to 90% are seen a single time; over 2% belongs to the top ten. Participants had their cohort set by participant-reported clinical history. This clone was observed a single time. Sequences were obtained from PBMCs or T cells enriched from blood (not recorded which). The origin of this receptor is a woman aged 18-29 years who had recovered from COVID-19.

The CDR3 spells CASSPAGGHEQFF. CDR3 coding DNA: TGCGCCAGCAGCCCAGCGGGGGGCCATGAGCAGTTCTTC. The chain recombines TRBV4-1 with TRBJ2-1; 9 positions match TRBD2. This CDR3 has 13 amino acids. The germline V gene has CDR1 MGHRA and CDR2 YSYEKL. V trimming: 4 bases; J trimming: 8 bases; junction bases outside the gene matches: 3.